This TCR beta chain was sequenced during a study of beta chain features in type 1 diabetes. General study points: In all four CD4+ subsets, TCRB CDR3 length was significantly, moderately reduced in type 1 diabetes. In comparison with healthy donors, patients had naive, central memory and Treg TCRB repertoires that appeared more similar.

A note on this clone: Its antigen is undetermined.

The investigators reverse transcribed all of the isolated RNA, so they sequenced expressed TCRB transcripts. The average output of naive, central memory and regulatory T cell samples was approximately 3.6 million reads. Sequencing used immunoSEQ multiplex PCR; TCRdb keeps in-frame clones, though not all of them. Found here are more than 350,000 clones, about an eighth of them singletons; the top ten hold approximately 0.05%. The germline gives CDR1 SGHVS, CDR2 FQNEAQ. With V trimmed by 2 bases and J by 2 bases, 5 bases remained unmatched. The CDR3 consists of 15 residues. One heparinised draw, averaging roughly 0.12 L, was taken per donor.

The sample comprised naive CD4+ T cells from blood. The chain has TRBV7-8 and TRBJ2-5, with 7 bases that match TRBD1. The TCR sequence derives from a woman aged 18-29 years in good health. The CDR3 DNA sequence: TGTGCCAGCAGCTTAAAGGGGGCAGATCAAGAGACCCAGTACTTC. Its translation: CASSLKGADQETQYF.